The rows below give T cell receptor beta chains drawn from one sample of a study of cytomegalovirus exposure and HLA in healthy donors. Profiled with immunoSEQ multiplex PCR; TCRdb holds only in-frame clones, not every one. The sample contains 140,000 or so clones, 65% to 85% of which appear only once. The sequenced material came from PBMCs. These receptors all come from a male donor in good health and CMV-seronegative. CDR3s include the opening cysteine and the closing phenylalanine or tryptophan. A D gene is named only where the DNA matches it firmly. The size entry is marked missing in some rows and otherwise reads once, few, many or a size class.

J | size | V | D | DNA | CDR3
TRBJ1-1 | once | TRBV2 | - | TGTGCCAGCAGTGATGGGCCTTACACTGAAGCTTTCTTT | CASSDGPYTEAFF
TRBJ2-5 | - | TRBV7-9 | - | TGTTCCAGCAGCTTCCTAGTTGACCAAGAGACCCAGTACTTC | CSSSFLVDQETQYF
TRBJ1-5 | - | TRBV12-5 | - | TGTGCTAGTGCTTCCGACGGGTATCAGCCCCAGCATTTT | CASASDGYQPQHF
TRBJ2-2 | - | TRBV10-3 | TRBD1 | TGTGCCATCAGTGAGTGGTTAGGGGGCGTCGGGGAGCTGTTTTTT | CAISEWLGGVGELFF
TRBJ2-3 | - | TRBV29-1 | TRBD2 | TGCAGCGTTGATTTAGCGGGGGTTCAGGATACGCAGTATTTT | CSVDLAGVQDTQYF
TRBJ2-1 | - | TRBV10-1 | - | TGCGCCACAAGGGGTCCCTCCTTTCGCAATGAGCAGTTCTTC | CATRGPSFRNEQFF
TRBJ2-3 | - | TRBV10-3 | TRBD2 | TGTGCCATCAGTGAACTAGCGGGCCCAGATACGCAGTATTTT | CAISELAGPDTQYF
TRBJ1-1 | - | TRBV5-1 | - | TGCGCCAGCAGCTTGGGTGCAGGGGTGAATCCTGAAGCTTTCTTT | CASSLGAGVNPEAFF
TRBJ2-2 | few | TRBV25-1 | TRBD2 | TGTGCCAGCAGTGAAGGGACTAGCGGGTTGTGGACCGGGGAGCTGTTTTTT | CASSEGTSGLWTGELFF
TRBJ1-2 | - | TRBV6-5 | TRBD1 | TGTGCCAGCAGTTACTCGGACAGGGCCGGTGGCTACACCTTC | CASSYSDRAGGYTF
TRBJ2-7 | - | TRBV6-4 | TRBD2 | TGTGCCAGCCGGGCGCGGGAGGCTGCCTCCTACGAGCAGTACTTC | CASRAREAASYEQYF
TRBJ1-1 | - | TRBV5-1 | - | TGCGCCAGCAGCTTGGAACAGAACACTGAAGCTTTCTTT | CASSLEQNTEAFF
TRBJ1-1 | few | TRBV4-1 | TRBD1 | TGCGCCAGCAGCCAATTGATGACAGGGGGCAAATTTGAAGCTTTCTTT | CASSQLMTGGKFEAFF
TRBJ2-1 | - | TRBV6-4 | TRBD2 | TGTGCCAGCAGCCAAACTACTAGCGGGAGACGGGAGCAGTTCTTC | CASSQTTSGRREQFF
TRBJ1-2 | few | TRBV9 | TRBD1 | TGTGCCAGCAGCGCTTCGGACAGGGCCTACACCTTC | CASSASDRAYTF
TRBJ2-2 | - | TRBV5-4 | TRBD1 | TGTGCCAGCAGGACAGGGGCCGGGGAGCTGTTTTTT | CASRTGAGELFF